The 30 T cell receptor beta chains below come from one sample, sequenced in a study of blood T cells in healthy people across ages. Using a J-beta primer mix together with a sample-barcoded 5' primer, a second PCR was run for roughly 6 to 12 cycles. In TCRdb, the 5' RACE reads were re-called with MiXCR into one record per CDR3 protein. This sample has hundreds of thousands of distinct CDR3 sequences; around 21% occur once, and the top ten carry 3.6%. The sequenced sample consisted of blood. The receptors here all came from a man in his 70s in good health.

This clonotype was observed a handful of times. The genes are TRBV3-1 and TRBJ2-7; the D is unclear. Trimming cost V 5 bases and J 2 bases, with 7 bases left between them. CDR1 is LGHDT and CDR2 is YNNKEL in the germline V gene (reference sequence). The CDR3 is 12 residues long. This CDR3 is CASSKRTYEQYF. As DNA, the CDR3 is TGTGCCAGCAGCAAACGGACCTACGAGCAGTACTTC.

This clonotype has at least ten counts. V gene TRBV7-2 combines with J gene TRBJ2-3; TRBD2 aligns across 7 bases. The length of the CDR3 is 16 residues. V lost 1 base and J lost 2; bases outside the gene matches: 6. Germline V gene data show CDR1 as SGHTA and CDR2 as FQGNSA. This CDR3 is CASSLDGGRTTDTQYF. Written as DNA, the CDR3 is TGTGCCAGCAGCTTAGATGGCGGGAGAACCACAGATACGCAGTATTTT.

This clonotype has more than one count but fewer than ten. The chain is built from TRBV18 and TRBJ2-2; 9 bases are a match to TRBD1. The CDR3 is 16 amino acids. Germline CDR1 and CDR2: KGHSH and LQKENI. V trimming: 0 bases; J trimming: 6 bases; junction bases outside the gene matches: 5. CDR3 sequence (DNA): TGTGCCAGCTCACCACCAGGGACAGGGAAACCCGGGGAGCTGTTTTTT. Its protein is CASSPPGTGKPGELFF.

This clonotype was seen at least ten times. The genes are TRBV15 and TRBJ2-5; D call uncertain. Looked up from germline, CDR1 is LNHNV and CDR2 is YYDKDF (reference sequence). The CDR3 runs to 13 residues. The V and J ends lost 3 bases and 3 bases respectively, with 8 bases between them. In DNA form, the CDR3 reads TGTGCCACCAGCAGGTATAGGGAAGAGACCCAGTACTTC. It is translated as CATSRYREETQYF.

The table lists this clonotype with a few counts. The chain has TRBV6-6 and TRBJ2-2; D is ambiguous. This CDR3 has 14 amino acids. Trimming cost V 9 bases and J 6 bases, with 17 bases left between them. Per the germline V gene, CDR1 is MNHNY and CDR2 is SVGAGI (reference sequence). Here the CDR3 reads CASSEILDSGELFF. In nucleotides, the CDR3 is TGTGCCAGTTCGGAAATTTTAGATTCCGGGGAGCTGTTTTTT.

The gene calls are TRBV7-8 and TRBJ2-5; TRBD2 matches at 7 bases. Germline CDR1 and CDR2: SGHVS and FQNEAQ. The CDR3 extends over 17 amino acids. V shed 2 bases and J 2 bases; nucleotides not matched to a gene: 11. As DNA, the CDR3 is TGTGCCAGCAGCTTACGCCCTAGCGGAGAAAAACAAGAGACCCAGTACTTC. Residues: CASSLRPSGEKQETQYF.

The chain recombines TRBV6-6 with TRBJ2-1; D gene unclear. The CDR3 spans 14 residues. Germline V gene sequence: CDR1 MNHNY, CDR2 SVGAGI (reference sequence). Trimming removed 7 bases at V and 0 bases at J, with 10 bases between. CDR3 residues: CASNSIGSYNEQFF. The CDR3 region has the DNA TGTGCCAGCAATTCCATCGGCTCCTACAATGAGCAGTTCTTC.

This clonotype was detected a few times. The chain links TRBV20-1 to TRBJ2-5; 10 bases fit TRBD1. The CDR3 consists of 15 residues. Germline CDR1 and CDR2: DFQATT and SNEGSKA (reference sequence). Trimming took 5 bases from V and 3 from J; bases not matched to a gene: 9. The chain's CDR3 is CSAPSAGTGEETQYF. DNA of the CDR3: TGCAGTGCTCCATCGGCTGGGACAGGGGAAGAGACCCAGTACTTC.

This clonotype has just a few counts. The CDR3 bases are TGTGCCAGCTCACCAAGGACTAGCGGGAGCACCTACGAGCAGTACTTC. The encoded protein is CASSPRTSGSTYEQYF. The chain couples TRBV18 to TRBJ2-7, with 13 bases aligning to TRBD2. The V and J ends lost 2 bases and 2 bases, in that order; junction bases with no gene match: 3. There are 16 residues in the CDR3. Looked up from germline, CDR1 is KGHSH and CDR2 is LQKENI. Full variable domain (missing parts from reference TRBV18 and TRBJ2-7): NAGVMQNPRHLVRRRGQEARLRCSPMKGHSHVYWYRQLPEEGLKFMVYLQKENIIDESGMPKERFSAEFPKEGPSILRIQQVVRGDSAAYFCASSPRTSGSTYEQYFGPGTRLTVT.

The rearrangement uses TRBV28 and TRBJ2-5, with D possibly being TRBD2 (5 bases). Germline CDR1 MDHEN, CDR2 SYDVKM. CDR3 length: 15 amino acids. With 3 bases removed from V and 2 bases from J, the gap between germline ends came to 13 bases. DNA for the CDR3: TGTGCCAGCAGTTTCAGTGGCGGGCTACAAGAGACCCAGTACTTC. This translates into CASSFSGGLQETQYF.

With regard to this clonotype: The junction differs from germline at one of its ends, possibly a read error. The chain recombines TRBV19 with TRBJ2-6; D possibly corresponds to TRBD1 (5 bases). The V gene's germline CDR1 is LNHDA and CDR2 SQIVND (reference sequence). This CDR3 spans 14 amino acids. CDR3 in amino acids: CASSALSGANVPTF. The CDR3 DNA sequence: TGTGCCAGTAGTGCGCTATCTGGGGCCAACGTCCCGACTTTC.

The table lists this clonotype with a few counts. The rearrangement links TRBV3-1 to TRBJ2-7; tentatively, D is TRBD1 or TRBD2 (5 bases each). This CDR3 spans 15 amino acids. The V and J ends lost 6 bases and 1 base respectively, with 16 bases between them. Germline assignment: CDR1 LGHDT and CDR2 YNNKEL (reference sequence). The CDR3 loop reads CASRDYQGPSYEQYF. The CDR3 coding sequence is TGTGCCAGCAGAGACTATCAGGGCCCATCCTACGAGCAGTACTTC.

The chain carries TRBV29-1 and TRBJ1-4; D not resolved. Germline assignment: CDR1 SQVTM and CDR2 ANQGSEA. V lost 3 bases, J lost 10 bases, and 18 bases lay in between. The CDR3 length is 14 residues. This CDR3 reads CSVDSDGRSGKLFF. The CDR3 nucleotides read TGCAGCGTTGATTCGGACGGCCGGAGTGGAAAACTGTTTTTT.

The CDR3 reads CASSPEYTGELFF. CDR3 bases: TGTGCCAGCAGCCCTGAGTACACCGGGGAGCTGTTTTTT. The chain is built from TRBV9 and TRBJ2-2, with no clear D. The CDR3 loop spans 13 amino acids. The germline V gene has CDR1 SGDLS and CDR2 YYNGEE. Deletions cut 4 bases from V and 3 bases from J, with 7 bases between.

In this sample, this clonotype turned up a few times. The genes are TRBV9 and TRBJ2-5, with D possibly being TRBD1 (5 bases). Trimming left V 4 bases short and J 5 bases short, with 21 bases between. The germline V gene has CDR1 SGDLS and CDR2 YYNGEE. The CDR3 has 16 amino acids. CDR3 DNA sequence: TGTGCCAGCAGCCCACGCGACAGCGCCTCCAGCGAGACCCAGTACTTC. Protein sequence: CASSPRDSASSETQYF.

The chain uses TRBV15 and TRBJ2-2; D is perhaps TRBD1 or TRBD2 (7 bases each). The V end was cut by 5 bases, the J end by 5 bases, with 12 bases between. CDR1 is LNHNV and CDR2 is YYDKDF in the germline V gene (reference sequence). The CDR3 sequence is 14 residues long. The CDR3, as DNA: TGTGCCACCAGCTTCCAGGGGGGGACCGGGGAGCTGTTTTTT. Residues: CATSFQGGTGELFF.

There are a few counts of this clonotype. The genes are TRBV27 and TRBJ1-2; 9 bases match TRBD1. The V gene end was trimmed by 5 bases and the J gene end by 2 bases; junction bases not matched to a gene: 3. The CDR3 has 14 amino acids. The germline CDR1 and CDR2 sequences are MNHEY and SMNVEV (reference sequence). The CDR3 here is CASSAGTGNYGYTF. In DNA form, the CDR3 reads TGTGCCAGCAGTGCCGGGACAGGGAACTATGGCTACACCTTC.

This clonotype was seen only a few times. This sequence joins TRBV3-1 and TRBJ2-7; TRBD1 matches at 9 bases. V gave up 2 bases and J gave up 6 bases; unmatched junction bases: 5. The germline CDR1 and CDR2 sequences are LGHDT and YNNKEL (reference sequence). The CDR3 has 14 amino acids. In DNA, the CDR3 is TGTGCCAGCAGCCAAAGGGACAGGGACGGCGAGCAGTACTTC. Translated, it gives CASSQRDRDGEQYF.

J is TRBJ2-1 and V is TRBV24-1; D is ambiguous. The CDR3 loop spans 17 amino acids. V lost 0 bases, J lost 6 bases, and 17 bases lay in between. The V gene's germline CDR1 is KGHDR and CDR2 SFDVKD. The CDR3 reads CATSDLISAGGSNEQFF. CDR3 coding DNA: TGTGCCACCAGTGATTTGATTTCGGCAGGTGGAAGCAATGAGCAGTTCTTC.

The V and J genes are TRBV6-5 and TRBJ2-3; TRBD1 matches 7 bases. CDR1 and CDR2 (germline): MNHEY, SVGAGI. The CDR3 has 13 amino acids. J lost 3 bases, V lost 6 bases, and 3 bases had no gene match. CDR3 sequence: CASRQGWTDTQYF. CDR3 in DNA: TGTGCCAGCAGACAGGGGTGGACAGATACGCAGTATTTT.

This clonotype was seen more than once but under ten times. The chain couples TRBV14 to TRBJ2-7; TRBD2 aligns across 8 bases. The CDR3 spans 17 residues. V was clipped by 2 bases and J by 3 bases; unmatched bases: 12. Germline values: CDR1 SGHDN, CDR2 FVKESK. The CDR3 nucleotides read TGTGCCAGCAGCCAAAGAATTGGAGCGGGGGCCAACTACGAGCAGTACTTC. Protein sequence: CASSQRIGAGANYEQYF.

The chain combines TRBV12-3 or TRBV12-4 with TRBJ1-1; 7 bases agree with TRBD1. This CDR3 contains 14 residues. Trimming cost V 6 bases and J 10 bases; bases outside gene matches: 14. This CDR3 reads CASSIDRERRTAFF. CDR3 nucleotides: TGTGCCAGCAGCATCGACAGGGAAAGAAGGACAGCTTTCTTT.

Comments on this clonotype: A far more abundant clone sits one base away, making this likely a read error. The chain joins TRBV7-9 to TRBJ2-5, with D hard to call. Judging by the DNA end, TRBJ2-1 fits better; the J call may be wrong. CDR1 is SEHNR and CDR2 is FQNEAQ in the germline V gene (reference sequence). This CDR3 has 11 residues. This CDR3 reads CVSSLDNEQFF. The DNA of the CDR3 is TGTGTCAGCAGCTTAGACAATGAGCAGTTCTTC.

The chain links TRBV20-1 to TRBJ2-7; possibly TRBD1 for D (6 bases). The CDR3 covers 14 residues. The V end was cut by 3 bases, the J end by 4 bases, with 16 bases between. Germline assignment: CDR1 DFQATT and CDR2 SNEGSKA (reference sequence). DNA for the CDR3: TGCAGTGCTAGTCGGCCTCTACAGGGATACGAGCAGTACTTC. It encodes CSASRPLQGYEQYF.

This clonotype was detected ten times or more. This chain uses TRBV10-3 with TRBJ2-1; 9 nucleotides align to TRBD2. J was trimmed by 5 bases and V by 7 bases; bases with no gene match: 6. The germline CDR1 and CDR2 sequences are ENHRY and SYGVKD. This CDR3 spans 14 amino acids. For the CDR3, the DNA is TGTGCCATCAAGGTGGCTAGCGGGAACAATGAGCAGTTCTTC. Residues: CAIKVASGNNEQFF.

In its sample, this clonotype was seen a few times. This sequence joins TRBV28 and TRBJ2-5; a weak D match, TRBD1 (6 bases). Trimming shortened V by 6 bases and J by 11 bases, and 19 bases separated the two germline ends. Per germline, CDR1 MDHEN and CDR2 SYDVKM. CDR3 size: 13 residues. CDR3 residues: CASSQTGFKEQYF. CDR3 in DNA: TGTGCCAGCAGCCAGACAGGTTTTAAGGAGCAGTACTTC.

The V call is TRBV15, the J call TRBJ1-3; D might be TRBD1 (6 bases). From germline, CDR1 is LNHNV and CDR2 YYDKDF (reference sequence). V lost 1 base and J lost 1, with 11 bases in between. The CDR3 loop spans 16 amino acids. CDR3 bases: TGTGCCACCAGCAGAGTCAAGGGGGAGTCTGGAAACACCATATATTTT. Amino acids: CATSRVKGESGNTIYF.

This chain joins TRBV3-1 and TRBJ2-3, with 7 bases that match TRBD2. CDR1 and CDR2 (germline): LGHDT, YNNKEL (reference sequence). CDR3 length: 13 amino acids. V shed 3 bases and J 4 bases; nucleotides not matched to a gene: 1. The CDR3 loop is CASSHRGADTQYF. In DNA form, the CDR3 reads TGTGCCAGCAGCCATCGGGGGGCAGATACGCAGTATTTT.

This clonotype was observed many times. The chain uses TRBV28 and TRBJ2-7, with 11 bases identical to TRBD1. The CDR3 consists of 15 residues. J gave up 5 bases and V 3 bases, and 6 bases lay outside the gene matches. The V gene's germline CDR1 is MDHEN and CDR2 SYDVKM. The CDR3 sequence: CASSFSGTGGHEQYF. CDR3 sequence (DNA): TGTGCCAGCAGTTTTTCCGGGACAGGGGGACACGAGCAGTACTTC.

The J gene is TRBJ2-4, the V gene TRBV12-5; TRBD1 agrees at 8 bases. V lost 1 base, J lost 6 bases, and 2 bases stayed unmatched. This CDR3 is 14 amino acids long. Germline assignment: CDR1 LGHNT and CDR2 FRNRAP. CDR3 amino acids: CASGLAGQGNIQYF. The CDR3 DNA reads as TGTGCTAGTGGTTTGGCCGGACAGGGAAACATTCAGTACTTC.